The subject of this entry is one T cell receptor beta chain. This sample stems from a study of blood T cell repertoires in COVID-19. In the study overall: From the United States, Italy and Spain came samples of acute and convalescent COVID-19. PBMCs, B-cell-depleted T cells, or T cells provided the cDNA or gDNA that made up the material.

In the authors' methods: Amplification from reference gene primers served as the basis for estimated nucleated cell counts. TCRdb keeps only in-frame clones here, not all; method: immunoSEQ multiplex PCR. That table furnishes V, J and clone size, whereas the DNA furnished D and trimming. Of 140,000 to 150,000 clones listed, 81% are singletons. The CDR3 runs to 15 residues. V was shortened by 4 bases and J by 5 bases, with 15 bases between the two germline ends. Germline V gene sequence: CDR1 SGHRS, CDR2 YFSETQ. The V gene is TRBV5-1, the J gene TRBJ1-4; no reliable D call. Sample: peripheral blood. This clonotype was obtained from a human donor with acute or convalescent COVID-19. The donor label of this sample is uncertain. CDR3 amino acids: CASSTAHRGNEKLFF. For the CDR3, the DNA is TGCGCCAGCAGCACCGCCCACCGCGGCAATGAAAAACTGTTTTTT.